A selection of T cell receptor beta chains follows, all from one sample in a study of shared clonotypes between healthy human individuals. Measured with immunoSEQ multiplex PCR; TCRdb has only the in-frame clones, and not every one. Of about 2.3 million clones listed, 90% to 95% were seen once; the top ten hold around 0.4%. Sequenced material: naive CD4+ T cells from PBMCs. The source is a man aged 18-30 years in good health. Some clones in this sample may be carry-over from other donors' samples. Each CDR3 is given with its conserved first and last residue. The D gene is left open where the match is weak. Some rows have no size entry. The others give once, few or many, or a class for an expanded clone.

clone_size,j_call,d_call,v_call,cdr3_aa,cdr3_nt
-,TRBJ1-1,-,TRBV5-1,CASSSFMNTEAFF,TGCGCCAGCAGCTCCTTTATGAACACTGAAGCTTTCTTT
-,TRBJ1-3,-,TRBV6-4,CASSNFRRSSGNTIYF,TGTGCCAGCAGCAATTTCCGAAGGAGCTCTGGAAACACCATATATTTT
-,TRBJ1-1,-,TRBV9,CASSVQGDTEAFF,TGTGCCAGCAGCGTGCAGGGAGACACTGAAGCTTTCTTT
-,TRBJ1-1,-,TRBV11-2,CASSLGGGNTEAFF,TGTGCCAGCAGCTTAGGAGGAGGTAACACTGAAGCTTTCTTT
-,TRBJ1-1,TRBD1,TRBV7-2,CASSPQGGQGTEAFF,TGTGCCAGCAGCCCCCAAGGGGGACAGGGCACTGAAGCTTTCTTT
-,TRBJ2-5,-,TRBV18,CASSILDRETQYF,TGTGCCAGCTCAATCCTCGACAGGGAGACCCAGTACTTC
-,TRBJ2-6,-,TRBV9,CASSFGGANVLTF,TGTGCCAGCAGCTTCGGAGGGGCCAACGTCCTGACTTTC
-,TRBJ2-7,-,TRBV27,CASSLRGGGSGYEQYF,TGTGCCAGCAGTTTACGCGGTGGGGGATCGGGGTACGAGCAGTACTTC
-,TRBJ2-2,-,TRBV19,CASSIARNTGELFF,TGTGCCAGTAGTATAGCGAGGAACACCGGGGAGCTGTTTTTT
-,TRBJ1-1,-,TRBV21-1,CASSAEQVGTEAFF,TGTGCCAGCAGCGCCGAACAGGTAGGCACTGAAGCTTTCTTT
-,TRBJ2-7,-,TRBV28,CASSSPPVHEQYF,TGTGCCAGCAGTTCACCGCCGGTCCACGAGCAGTACTTC
-,TRBJ1-1,-,TRBV7-2,CASSPLMIRNTEAFF,TGTGCCAGCAGCCCCCTCATGATCAGGAACACTGAAGCTTTCTTT
-,TRBJ1-2,-,TRBV5-4,CASSIRASGGYTF,TGTGCCAGCAGCATTCGGGCCTCGGGAGGCTACACCTTC
-,TRBJ2-7,-,TRBV7-6,CASSLDTLGEQYF,TGTGCCAGCAGCTTGGACACCCTGGGGGAGCAGTACTTC
-,TRBJ2-2,-,TRBV18,CASSQGILPTGELFF,TGTGCCAGCTCACAGGGAATCCTTCCCACCGGGGAGCTGTTTTTT
once,TRBJ2-7,-,TRBV5-1,CASSLAGSYEQYF,TGCGCCAGCAGCTTGGCGGGATCCTACGAGCAGTACTTC
few,TRBJ2-2,-,TRBV7-3,CASRPGRGTGELFF,TGTGCCAGCAGACCAGGAAGGGGCACCGGGGAGCTGTTTTTT
-,TRBJ2-7,TRBD1,TRBV30,CAWSSGQGAYEQYF,TGTGCCTGGAGTTCTGGGCAGGGGGCCTACGAGCAGTACTTC
few,TRBJ2-2,-,TRBV7-3,CASSSDRNTGELFF,TGTGCCAGCAGCTCAGACAGGAACACCGGGGAGCTGTTTTTT
-,TRBJ2-3,TRBD2,TRBV27,CAHEEIAGAWADTQYF,TGTGCCCATGAGGAGATAGCGGGAGCTTGGGCAGATACGCAGTATTTT
-,TRBJ2-7,TRBD2,TRBV5-1,CASSPGVAGGPGEQYF,TGCGCCAGCAGCCCGGGGGTCGCGGGAGGGCCGGGGGAGCAGTACTTC
-,TRBJ1-2,TRBD1,TRBV30,CAWGQGAGGYGYTF,TGTGCCTGGGGACAGGGGGCCGGGGGCTATGGCTACACCTTC
-,TRBJ1-5,-,TRBV28,CASTTFTRNQPQHF,TGTGCCAGCACCACTTTCACTCGCAATCAGCCCCAGCATTTT
-,TRBJ2-3,-,TRBV11-1,CASSPSLEDTQYF,TGTGCCAGCAGCCCATCACTCGAAGATACGCAGTATTTT
-,TRBJ1-1,-,TRBV4-1,CASSQGRTMNTEAFF,TGCGCCAGCAGCCAAGGCCGGACAATGAACACTGAAGCTTTCTTT
-,TRBJ2-3,-,TRBV19,CASRGWGDGDTQYF,TGTGCCAGTAGGGGGTGGGGAGACGGAGATACGCAGTATTTT
-,TRBJ2-5,-,TRBV28,CASSLRRGRTQETQYF,TGTGCCAGCAGTTTACGCAGGGGAAGGACCCAAGAGACCCAGTACTTC
-,TRBJ1-1,TRBD1,TRBV18,CASSLDRVNTEAFF,TGTGCCAGCTCACTGGACAGGGTGAACACTGAAGCTTTCTTT
-,TRBJ1-3,TRBD1,TRBV19,CASNTGGLGNTIYF,TGTGCCAGTAATACAGGGGGTCTTGGAAACACCATATATTTT
-,TRBJ2-5,-,TRBV18,CASSPEETQYF,TGTGCCAGCTCACCCGAGGAGACCCAGTACTTC
-,TRBJ2-1,-,TRBV20-1,CSAGTYNEQFF,TGCAGTGCTGGGACCTACAATGAGCAGTTCTTC
-,TRBJ2-2,-,TRBV2,CASSESNPGTGELFF,TGTGCCAGCAGTGAATCTAACCCAGGGACCGGGGAGCTGTTTTTT
-,TRBJ2-1,TRBD2,TRBV18,CASSSRGLADNEQFF,TGTGCCAGCTCCTCCCGGGGCCTAGCGGACAATGAGCAGTTCTTC
-,TRBJ2-7,-,TRBV6-6,CASRRQVPYEQYF,TGTGCCAGCAGAAGACAGGTCCCCTACGAGCAGTACTTC
-,TRBJ2-4,-,TRBV28,CASSLGGGGVRAKNIQYF,TGTGCCAGCAGTTTGGGGGGCGGCGGGGTAAGGGCCAAAAACATTCAGTACTTC
-,TRBJ1-5,-,TRBV28,CGARARVINQPQHF,TGTGGGGCGCGGGCGAGAGTGATCAATCAGCCCCAGCATTTT
-,TRBJ1-2,-,TRBV9,CASSGGPRGYTF,TGTGCCAGCAGCGGGGGCCCCCGGGGCTACACCTTC
-,TRBJ2-5,-,TRBV18,CASSPVRGETQYF,TGTGCCAGCTCACCAGTCAGAGGGGAGACCCAGTACTTC
-,TRBJ2-7,-,TRBV6-5,CASRRGTSTGEQYF,TGTGCCAGCAGGAGGGGGACATCCACTGGGGAGCAGTACTTC
once,TRBJ2-3,-,TRBV4-2,CASSQRLASTDTQYF,TGTGCCAGCAGCCAAAGGCTAGCGAGCACAGATACGCAGTATTTT
-,TRBJ2-7,-,TRBV7-5,CARSPGVEIGQYF,TGTGCCAGAAGCCCCGGGGTGGAAATCGGGCAGTACTTC
-,TRBJ2-1,-,TRBV5-1,CASNPIGSGDSLVYNEQFF,TGCGCCAGCAACCCTATTGGGTCAGGGGATTCTTTAGTCTACAATGAGCAGTTCTTC
-,TRBJ1-2,-,TRBV28,CASSLGKLGYTF,TGTGCCAGCAGTTTAGGGAAGCTAGGCTACACCTTC
-,TRBJ2-4,-,TRBV6-1,CASSELNGGNIQYF,TGTGCCAGCAGTGAACTAAATGGGGGAAACATTCAGTACTTC
-,TRBJ1-3,-,TRBV27,CASSPGTSRLGNTIYF,TGTGCCAGCAGTCCAGGGACCTCGCGGCTCGGAAACACCATATATTTT
-,TRBJ1-5,-,TRBV27,CASRLRNSGDQPQHF,TGTGCCAGCAGGCTCCGGAACTCAGGGGATCAGCCCCAGCATTTT
-,TRBJ2-1,-,TRBV5-1,CASSLAAPAANEQFF,TGCGCCAGCAGCTTGGCGGCCCCGGCGGCCAATGAGCAGTTCTTC
-,TRBJ1-1,TRBD1,TRBV27,CASGTENTEAFF,TGTGCCAGCGGGACAGAAAACACTGAAGCTTTCTTT
once,TRBJ1-4,TRBD1,TRBV27,CASSLQRGPAGKLFF,TGTGCCAGCAGTCTCCAAAGGGGGCCGGCGGGGAAACTGTTTTTT
-,TRBJ2-2,-,TRBV6-1,CASSGTRAGELFF,TGTGCCAGCAGTGGGACCCGAGCCGGGGAGCTGTTTTTT
-,TRBJ2-1,-,TRBV7-3,CASSLSPKKEQFF,TGTGCCAGCAGCTTAAGTCCCAAGAAGGAGCAGTTCTTC
-,TRBJ2-7,-,TRBV7-2,CASSPGDPRWQYF,TGTGCCAGCAGCCCAGGAGACCCCAGATGGCAGTACTTC
-,TRBJ2-7,-,TRBV18,CASSPLSASYEQYF,TGTGCCAGCTCACCACTTTCAGCCTCCTACGAGCAGTACTTC
-,TRBJ2-2,TRBD2,TRBV5-1,CASSPGLAGELFF,TGCGCCAGCAGCCCTGGACTAGCCGGGGAGCTGTTTTTT
-,TRBJ2-3,-,TRBV7-6,CASSLGWSTDTQYF,TGTGCCAGCAGCTTGGGGTGGAGCACAGATACGCAGTATTTT